These T cell receptor beta chains were read from a single sample in a study of T-cell reconstitution after alpha-beta-depleted transplantation in children. TCRdb used MiXCR to reprocess the PCR reads, holding one entry per CDR3 protein. Of 200,000 or so distinct CDR3 sequences in the sample, 6.3% are singletons; the top ten hold under 5%. Here the sequenced sample was PBMCs, taken before TCRalphabeta/CD19-depleted stem cell transplant. These receptor sequences come from a girl less than two years old with combined immunodeficiency, due to receive a stem cell transplant. The CDR3 runs from the conserved cysteine through the conserved F or W. The D gene is left open where the match is weak. Rows give clone size only sometimes, using once, few, many, or a class for an expanded clone.

d_call j_call clone_size v_call cdr3_aa cdr3_nt
NA TRBJ2-1 NA TRBV7-3 CASSSQTGWSEQFF TGTGCCAGCAGCTCCCAGACCGGCTGGAGTGAGCAGTTCTTC
TRBD1 TRBJ2-2 few TRBV12-3/TRBV12-4 CASSETGGGELFF TGTGCCAGCAGTGAGACAGGGGGCGGGGAGCTGTTTTTT
NA TRBJ2-7 many TRBV29-1 CSVEITDSYEQYF TGCAGCGTTGAAATTACAGATTCCTACGAGCAGTACTTC
TRBD1 TRBJ2-5 many TRBV6-5 CASSYRRQGALEETQYF TGTGCCAGCAGTTACCGCAGACAGGGGGCACTTGAAGAGACCCAGTACTTC
NA TRBJ2-3 many TRBV3-1 CASSQDRLVTDTQYF TGTGCCAGCAGCCAAGATAGGCTAGTCACAGATACGCAGTATTTT
NA TRBJ2-3 many TRBV20-1 CSARSGPDTQYF TGCAGTGCTAGGTCAGGCCCGGATACGCAGTATTTT
TRBD2 TRBJ2-7 few TRBV27 CASSPELGGDSYEQYF TGTGCCAGCAGTCCCGAGTTGGGGGGGGACTCCTACGAGCAGTACTTC
TRBD2 TRBJ2-7 many TRBV11-2 CASSPERRALAGAEEQYF TGTGCCAGCAGCCCAGAAAGAAGGGCTCTAGCGGGAGCTGAAGAGCAGTACTTC
TRBD2 TRBJ2-1 NA TRBV11-2 CASSPRTSGGDSEQFF TGTGCCAGCAGCCCGCGGACTAGCGGGGGGGATAGTGAGCAGTTCTTC
NA TRBJ1-2 many TRBV20-1 CSARGPDYGYTF TGCAGTGCTAGGGGGCCAGACTATGGCTACACCTTC